This section outlines one TCR beta chain sequence together with its context. This entry is derived from a study of CD8 T cells in Susac syndrome. The RNA, 0.5 to 1 ug, was put through reverse transcription using random hexamers. TCRdb used MiXCR to reprocess the immunoSEQ multiplex PCR reads, holding one entry per CDR3 protein. Of around 190,000 distinct CDR3 sequences listed, 90% to 95% are singletons. V was shortened by 4 bases and J by 6 bases, with 16 bases between the two germline ends. Germline loops: CDR1 ENHRY, CDR2 SYGVKD. The CDR3 extends over 14 amino acids. This rearrangement joins TRBV10-3 to TRBJ2-7; D is possibly TRBD1 (6 bases). Input material: CD4+ T cells from PBMCs. The origin of this receptor is a human donor in good health. CDR3: CAISVKASRGEQYF. For the CDR3, the DNA is TGTGCCATCAGTGTCAAAGCGAGCAGGGGCGAGCAGTACTTC.